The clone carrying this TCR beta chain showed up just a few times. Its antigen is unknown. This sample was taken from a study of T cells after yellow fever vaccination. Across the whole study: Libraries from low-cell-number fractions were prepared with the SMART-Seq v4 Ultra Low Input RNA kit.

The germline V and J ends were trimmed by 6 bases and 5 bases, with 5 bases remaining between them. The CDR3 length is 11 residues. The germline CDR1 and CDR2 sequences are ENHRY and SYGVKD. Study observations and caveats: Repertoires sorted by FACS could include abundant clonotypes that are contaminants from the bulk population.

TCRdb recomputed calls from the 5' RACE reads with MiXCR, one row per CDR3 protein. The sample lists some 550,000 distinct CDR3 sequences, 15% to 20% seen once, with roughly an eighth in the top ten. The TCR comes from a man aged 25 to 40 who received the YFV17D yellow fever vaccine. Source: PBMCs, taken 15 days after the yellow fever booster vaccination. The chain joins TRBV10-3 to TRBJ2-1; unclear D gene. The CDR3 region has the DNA TGTGCCATCAGGAGCGACAATGAGCAGTTCTTC. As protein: CAIRSDNEQFF.